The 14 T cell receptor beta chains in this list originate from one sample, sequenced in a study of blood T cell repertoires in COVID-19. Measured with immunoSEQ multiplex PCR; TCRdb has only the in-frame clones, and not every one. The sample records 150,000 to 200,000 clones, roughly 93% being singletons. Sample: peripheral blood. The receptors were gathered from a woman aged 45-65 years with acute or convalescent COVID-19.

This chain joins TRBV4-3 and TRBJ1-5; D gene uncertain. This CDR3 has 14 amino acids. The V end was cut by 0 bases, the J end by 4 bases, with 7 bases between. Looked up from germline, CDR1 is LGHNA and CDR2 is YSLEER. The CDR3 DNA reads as TGCGCCAGCAGCCAAGAGAGGCAAAATCAGCCCCAGCATTTT. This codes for CASSQERQNQPQHF.

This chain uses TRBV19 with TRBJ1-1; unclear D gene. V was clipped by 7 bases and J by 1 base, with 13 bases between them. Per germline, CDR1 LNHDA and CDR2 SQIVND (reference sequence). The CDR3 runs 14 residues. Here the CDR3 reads CASTLGTSNTEAFF. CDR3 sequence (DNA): TGTGCCAGTACCCTAGGCACCTCGAACACTGAAGCTTTCTTT.

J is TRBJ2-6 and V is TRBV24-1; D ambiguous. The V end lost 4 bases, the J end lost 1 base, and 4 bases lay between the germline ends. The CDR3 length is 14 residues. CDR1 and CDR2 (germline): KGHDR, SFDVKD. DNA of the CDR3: TGTGCCACCAGTGACTTTTCTGGGGCCAACGTCCTGACTTTC. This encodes CATSDFSGANVLTF.

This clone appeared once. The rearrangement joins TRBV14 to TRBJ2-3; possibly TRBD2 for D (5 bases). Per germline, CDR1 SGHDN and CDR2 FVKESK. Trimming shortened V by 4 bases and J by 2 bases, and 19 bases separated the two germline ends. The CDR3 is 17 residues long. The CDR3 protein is CASSPERTLRYTDTQYF. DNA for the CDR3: TGTGCCAGCAGCCCGGAGCGGACTCTACGATACACAGATACGCAGTATTTT. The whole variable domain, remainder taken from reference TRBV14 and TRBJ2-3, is EAGVTQFPSHSVIEKGQTVTLRCDPISGHDNLYWYRRVMGKEIKFLLHFVKESKQDESGMPNNRFLAERTGGTYSTLKVQPAELEDSGVYFCASSPERTLRYTDTQYFGPGTRLTVL.

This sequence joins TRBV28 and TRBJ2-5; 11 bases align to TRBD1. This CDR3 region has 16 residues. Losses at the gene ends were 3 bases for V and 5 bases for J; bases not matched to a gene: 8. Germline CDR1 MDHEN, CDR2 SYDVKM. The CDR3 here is CASSFSWTGGGETQYF. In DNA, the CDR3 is TGTGCCAGCAGTTTCTCCTGGACAGGGGGCGGTGAGACCCAGTACTTC.

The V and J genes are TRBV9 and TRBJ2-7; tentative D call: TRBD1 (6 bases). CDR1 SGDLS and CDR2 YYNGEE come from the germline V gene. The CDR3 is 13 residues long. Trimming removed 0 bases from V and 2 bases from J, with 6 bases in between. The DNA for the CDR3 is TGTGCCAGCAGCGTAGAGGGGGCCTACGAGCAGTACTTC. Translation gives CASSVEGAYEQYF.

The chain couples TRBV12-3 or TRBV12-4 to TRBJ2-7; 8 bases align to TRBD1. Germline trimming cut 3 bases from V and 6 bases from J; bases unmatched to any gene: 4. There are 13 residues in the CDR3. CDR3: CASSFGQGPEQYF. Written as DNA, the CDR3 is TGTGCCAGCAGTTTTGGACAGGGCCCCGAGCAGTACTTC.

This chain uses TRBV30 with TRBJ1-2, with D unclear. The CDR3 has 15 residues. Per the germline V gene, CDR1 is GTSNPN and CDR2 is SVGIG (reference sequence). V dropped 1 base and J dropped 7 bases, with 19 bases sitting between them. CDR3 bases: TGTGCCTGGAGTGGCACGTGGAACGCGGGGTTTGGCTACACCTTC. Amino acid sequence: CAWSGTWNAGFGYTF.

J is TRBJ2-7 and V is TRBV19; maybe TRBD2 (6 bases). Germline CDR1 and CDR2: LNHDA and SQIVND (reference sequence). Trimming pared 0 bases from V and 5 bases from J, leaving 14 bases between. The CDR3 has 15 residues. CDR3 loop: CASSIEASAQDEQYF. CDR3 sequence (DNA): TGTGCCAGTAGTATAGAGGCTAGCGCCCAGGACGAGCAGTACTTC.

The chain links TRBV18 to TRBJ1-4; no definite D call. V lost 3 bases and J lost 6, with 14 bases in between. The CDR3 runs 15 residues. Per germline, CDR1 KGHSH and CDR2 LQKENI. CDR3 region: CASSPRGGSDEKLFF. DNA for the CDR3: TGTGCCAGCTCACCCCGAGGTGGGAGTGATGAAAAACTGTTTTTT.

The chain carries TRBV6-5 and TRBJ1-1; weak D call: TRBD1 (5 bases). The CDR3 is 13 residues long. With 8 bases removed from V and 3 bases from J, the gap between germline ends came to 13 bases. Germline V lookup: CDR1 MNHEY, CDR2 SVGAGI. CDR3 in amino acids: CASGYKGDTEAFF. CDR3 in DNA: TGTGCCAGCGGATATAAAGGGGACACTGAAGCTTTCTTT.

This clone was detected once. CDR3 in amino acids: CASSLDPKETQYF. In nucleotides, the CDR3 is TGTGCCAGCAGCTTAGATCCCAAAGAGACCCAGTACTTC. The chain joins TRBV11-2 to TRBJ2-5; D gene uncertain. Trimming shortened V by 0 bases and J by 3 bases, and 5 bases separated the two germline ends. Germline CDR1 and CDR2: SGHAT and FQNNGV. The CDR3 has 13 amino acids. Variable domain in full (rest from reference TRBV11-2 and TRBJ2-5): EAGVAQSPRYKIIEKRQSVAFWCNPISGHATLYWYQQILGQGPKLLIQFQNNGVVDDSQLPKDRFSAERLKGVDSTLKIQPAKLEDSAVYLCASSLDPKETQYFGPGTRLLVL.

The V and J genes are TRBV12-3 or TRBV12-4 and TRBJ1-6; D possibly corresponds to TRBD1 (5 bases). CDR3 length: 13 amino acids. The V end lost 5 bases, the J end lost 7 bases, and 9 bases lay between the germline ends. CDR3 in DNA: TGTGCCAGCAGTCTGGGGCAAAATTCACCCCTCCACTTT. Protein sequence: CASSLGQNSPLHF.

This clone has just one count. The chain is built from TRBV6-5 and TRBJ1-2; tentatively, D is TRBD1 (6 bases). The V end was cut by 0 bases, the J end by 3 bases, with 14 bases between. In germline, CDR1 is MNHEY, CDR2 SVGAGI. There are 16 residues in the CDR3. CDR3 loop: CASSYSVRGRDYGYTF. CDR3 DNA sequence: TGTGCCAGCAGTTACTCGGTCAGGGGTAGGGACTATGGCTACACCTTC.